There are many counts of the clone carrying this T cell receptor (beta chain). Its antigen is not known. This record comes from a study of regulatory T cells in long-lasting Graves disease. Trimming left V 0 bases short and J 5 bases short, with 13 bases between. The CDR3 spans 14 residues. The germline gives CDR1 SQVTM, CDR2 ANQGSEA. Time point reported: persistent/refractory GD, antithyroid drugs over 5 years with positive TRAb. Isolated PBMC RNA provided the starting material for the TCR library. Study-wide points: The number of shared public clonotypes was higher in persistent patients (2,741) than new patients (966). What was studied was peripheral blood only, and not thyroid tissue.

TCR beta libraries were built with iRepertoire HTBI primers and Arm-PCR of CDR3 regions. Original analysis: Analysis of the samples identified 50 to 65 TRBV and 14 to 15 TRBJ segments. One entry per CDR3 protein results from TCRdb running MiXCR on the multiplex PCR reads. The V and J calls and clone size come from TCRdb's table, not from the authors' own analysis. The sample includes roughly 300,000 distinct CDR3 sequences, roughly a fifth of them seen just once. The chain combines TRBV29-1 with TRBJ1-2, with TRBD1 as a possible D gene (5 bases). Sequenced material: peripheral blood mononuclear cells (PBMCs), taken when the disease was refractory, from a patient treated with antithyroid drugs. This sequence was found in a female donor with Graves disease. The CDR3, as DNA: TGCAGCGTTGAAGACGGGCAGGGAATGTATGGCTACACCTTC. Translating gives CSVEDGQGMYGYTF.